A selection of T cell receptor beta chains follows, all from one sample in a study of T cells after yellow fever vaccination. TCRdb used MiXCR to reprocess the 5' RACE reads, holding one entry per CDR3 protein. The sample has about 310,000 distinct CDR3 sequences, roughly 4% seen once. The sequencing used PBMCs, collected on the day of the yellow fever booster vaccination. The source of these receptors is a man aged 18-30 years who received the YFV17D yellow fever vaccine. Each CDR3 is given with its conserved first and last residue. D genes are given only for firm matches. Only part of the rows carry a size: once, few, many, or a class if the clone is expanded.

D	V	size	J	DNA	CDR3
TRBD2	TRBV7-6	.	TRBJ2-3	TGTGCCAGCAGGAGGACTAGCGGGGGACACACAGATACGCAGTATTTT	CASRRTSGGHTDTQYF
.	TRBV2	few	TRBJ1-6	TGTGCCAGCAGCTCGCCTAGGCCCCTCCACTTT	CASSSPRPLHF
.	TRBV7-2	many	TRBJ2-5	TGTGCCAGCAGCTTATGGGGGGCAGAGACCCAGTACTTC	CASSLWGAETQYF
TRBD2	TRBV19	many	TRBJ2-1	TGTGCCAGTAGTATAGCACTAGCGGGGGGGCCTGAGCAGTTCTTC	CASSIALAGGPEQFF
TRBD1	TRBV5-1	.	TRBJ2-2	TGCGCCAGCAGCCCGGACAGGGGATGGTCCGGGGAGCTGTTTTTT	CASSPDRGWSGELFF
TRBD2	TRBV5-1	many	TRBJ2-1	TGCGCCAGCAGCTTGGGGACTAGCGGGGGGATGTATGAGCAGTTCTTC	CASSLGTSGGMYEQFF
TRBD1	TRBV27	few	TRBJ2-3	TGTGCCAGCAGTCCTTTAGGGGGCATTAGCACAGATACGCAGTATTTT	CASSPLGGISTDTQYF
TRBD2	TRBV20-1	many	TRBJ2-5	TGCAGTGCTACTAGCGGGAGATCCCAAGAGACCCAGTACTTC	CSATSGRSQETQYF
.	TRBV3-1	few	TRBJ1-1	TGTGCCAGCAGCCAAGTTAATGAACTTGAAGCTTTCTTT	CASSQVNELEAFF
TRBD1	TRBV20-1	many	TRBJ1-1	TGCAGTGCTAGAGATCCTGGACAGGGTTATACTGAAGCTTTCTTT	CSARDPGQGYTEAFF
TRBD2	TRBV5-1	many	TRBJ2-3	TGCGCCAGCAGCTTACTAGCGGGGGGGCAAGATACGCAGTATTTT	CASSLLAGGQDTQYF
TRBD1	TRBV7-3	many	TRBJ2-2	TGTGCCAGCAGCTTAACTGGACAGGGTAGCACCGGGGAGCTGTTTTTT	CASSLTGQGSTGELFF
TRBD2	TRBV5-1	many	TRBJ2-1	TGCGCCAGCAGGGCGGGAGCTGGGAGCTCCTACAATGAGCAGTTCTTC	CASRAGAGSSYNEQFF
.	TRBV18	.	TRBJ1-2	TGTGCCAGCTCACCAGGTTCTGGGACGGCTTATGGCTACACCTTC	CASSPGSGTAYGYTF
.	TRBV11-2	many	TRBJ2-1	TGTGCCAGCAGCTTAAGAGTTTCCTACAATGAGCAGTTCTTC	CASSLRVSYNEQFF
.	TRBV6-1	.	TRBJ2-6	TGTGCCAGCAAACGGGACTCTGGGGCCAACGTCCTGACTTTC	CASKRDSGANVLTF
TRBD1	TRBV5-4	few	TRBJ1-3	TGTGCCAGCAGCCGACAGGGTTCCGGAAACACCATATATTTT	CASSRQGSGNTIYF
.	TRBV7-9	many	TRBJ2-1	TGTGCCAGCAGCTTTCGGCGGGGGCATGAGCAGTTCTTC	CASSFRRGHEQFF
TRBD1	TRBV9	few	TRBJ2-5	TGTGCCAGCAGCACCTGGACAGGGGGTGCAGAGACCCAGTACTTC	CASSTWTGGAETQYF
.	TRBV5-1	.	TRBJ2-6	TGCGCCAGCAGCTTGGTCTCAGGGACTGGGGCCAACGTCCTGACTTTC	CASSLVSGTGANVLTF
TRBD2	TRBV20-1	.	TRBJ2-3	TGCAGTGCTAGAGATCAAGCGGGGGCCGACACAGATACGCAGTATTTT	CSARDQAGADTDTQYF
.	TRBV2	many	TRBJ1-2	TGTGCCAGCAGTGAAAACACGGACTATGGCTACACCTTC	CASSENTDYGYTF
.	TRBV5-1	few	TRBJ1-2	TGCGCCAGCAATTTGGCGGGGGTCGGAGGCTACACCTTC	CASNLAGVGGYTF
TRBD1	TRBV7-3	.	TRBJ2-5	TGTGCCAGCAGCTTAACGTCCGGAGGCCAGGGGGCTAGAGAGACCCAGTACTTC	CASSLTSGGQGARETQYF
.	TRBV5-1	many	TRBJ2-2	TGCGCCCCCGGGGGGGAGCTGTTTTTT	CAPGGELFF
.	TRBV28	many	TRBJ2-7	TGTGCCAGCAGTAGGGGACACTTAACCTACGAGCAGTACTTC	CASSRGHLTYEQYF
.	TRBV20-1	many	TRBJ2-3	TGCAGTGCTAGAGATCCTCCCCTAGATACGCAGTATTTT	CSARDPPLDTQYF
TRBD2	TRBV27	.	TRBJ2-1	TGTGCCAGCTGCGCCGGGACTAGCGGGGTTTACAATGAGCAGTTCTTC	CASCAGTSGVYNEQFF
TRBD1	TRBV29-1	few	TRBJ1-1	TGCAGCGGGGCGGGGACAGGCGATGAAGCTTTCTTT	CSGAGTGDEAFF
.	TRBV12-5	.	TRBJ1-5	TGTGCTAGTGGTTTGGTACGAATGAGGAGGGAAGGGGAACAGCCCCAGCATTTT	CASGLVRMRREGEQPQHF
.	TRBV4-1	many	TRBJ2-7	TGCGCCAGCAGCCCCCGGAGGGGGTCCCCCTACGAGCAGTACTTC	CASSPRRGSPYEQYF
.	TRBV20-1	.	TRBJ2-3	TGCAGTGAACAGGGAGCTCCCGAAGATACGCAGTATTTT	CSEQGAPEDTQYF
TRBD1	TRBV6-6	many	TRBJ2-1	TGTGCCAGCAGTGACGACAGGGGATCACAGTTCTTC	CASSDDRGSQFF